These 6 T cell receptor beta chains share one sample of origin, sequenced in a study of cytotoxic CD8 clonotypes in ibrutinib-treated CLL. Sequenced by immunoSEQ multiplex PCR; TCRdb stores in-frame clones only, minus some. The data contain some 200,000 clones, over 60% of them singletons. Specimen: PBMCs, collected after 24 months of ibrutinib treatment. These receptors were obtained from a human donor with chronic lymphocytic leukemia.

This clone was counted only a few times. The genes are TRBV9 and TRBJ2-7; the D gene could be TRBD1 or TRBD2 (5 bases each). Germline CDR1 reads SGDLS; CDR2 reads YYNGEE. The V end lost 2 bases, the J end lost 3 bases, and 9 bases lay between the germline ends. The CDR3 spans 13 residues. CDR3 in amino acids: CASSVGDLYEQYF. The CDR3 DNA reads as TGTGCCAGCAGCGTCGGGGACCTCTACGAGCAGTACTTC.

The CDR3 sequence is CASSFRGSGSTKYF. The DNA for the CDR3 is TGTGCCAGCAGCTTCCGGGGTAGCGGGAGTACAAAGTACTTC. The chain recombines TRBV7-2 with TRBJ2-7, with 9 positions matching TRBD2. Trimming removed 3 bases from V and 11 bases from J; junction bases left unmatched: 11. Germline V gene data show CDR1 as SGHTA and CDR2 as FQGNSA. This CDR3 has 14 amino acids.

The rearrangement joins TRBV7-2 to TRBJ2-7; 11 nucleotides align to TRBD1. CDR3 length: 14 residues. V was clipped by 4 bases and J by 7 bases; unmatched bases: 6. Germline V gene lookup returns CDR1 SGHTA and CDR2 FQGNSA. Here the CDR3 DNA reads TGTGCCAGCAGCTGGGACAGGGGGTCGTGGGAGCAGTACTTC. This sequence encodes CASSWDRGSWEQYF.

The genes are TRBV15 and TRBJ2-7; 14 nucleotides match TRBD2. The V and J ends lost 5 bases and 12 bases, in that order; junction bases with no gene match: 6. The CDR3 contains 13 residues. The V gene's germline CDR1 is LNHNV and CDR2 YYDKDF (reference sequence). This CDR3 reads CATSAGLAGVLYF. The CDR3 DNA reads as TGTGCCACCAGCGCGGGACTAGCGGGAGTCTTGTACTTC.

The sample holds a few counts of this clone. The CDR3 is CASSEDLPPRETQYF. The DNA of the CDR3 is TGTGCCAGCAGTGAAGACCTCCCCCCAAGGGAGACCCAGTACTTC. This rearrangement joins TRBV2 to TRBJ2-5; D gene unclear. V shed 1 base and J shed 5 bases, with 14 bases lying between them. The CDR3 runs 15 residues. CDR1 and CDR2 from the germline V gene are SNHLY and FYNNEI.

This clone has a handful of counts. This chain connects TRBV27 to TRBJ2-7; possibly TRBD1 for D (6 bases). This CDR3 region has 16 residues. V lost 2 bases to trimming and J lost 3 bases, with 17 bases between them. The germline V gene has CDR1 MNHEY and CDR2 SMNVEV (reference sequence). CDR3 sequence (DNA): TGTGCCAGCAGTTTACCCCCTTCTGCAGGGGTCTACGAGCAGTACTTC. It codes for CASSLPPSAGVYEQYF.